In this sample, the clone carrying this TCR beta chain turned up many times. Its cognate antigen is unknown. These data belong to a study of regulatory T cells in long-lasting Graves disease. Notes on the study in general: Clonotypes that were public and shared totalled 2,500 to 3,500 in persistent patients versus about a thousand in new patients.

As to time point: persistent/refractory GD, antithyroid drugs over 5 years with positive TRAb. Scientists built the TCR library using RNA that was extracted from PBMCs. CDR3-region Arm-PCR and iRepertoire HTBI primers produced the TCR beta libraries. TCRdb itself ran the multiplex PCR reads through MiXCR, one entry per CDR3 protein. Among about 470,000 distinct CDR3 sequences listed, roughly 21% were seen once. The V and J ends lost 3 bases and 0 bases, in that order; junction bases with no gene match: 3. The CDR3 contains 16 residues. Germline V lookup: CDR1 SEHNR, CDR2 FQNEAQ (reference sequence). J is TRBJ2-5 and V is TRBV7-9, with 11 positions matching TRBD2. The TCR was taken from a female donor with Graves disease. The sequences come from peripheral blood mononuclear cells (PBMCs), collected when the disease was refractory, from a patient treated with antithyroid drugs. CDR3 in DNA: TGTGCCAGCAGCTTGGCTAGCGGGGGGTACCAAGAGACCCAGTACTTC. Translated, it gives CASSLASGGYQETQYF.